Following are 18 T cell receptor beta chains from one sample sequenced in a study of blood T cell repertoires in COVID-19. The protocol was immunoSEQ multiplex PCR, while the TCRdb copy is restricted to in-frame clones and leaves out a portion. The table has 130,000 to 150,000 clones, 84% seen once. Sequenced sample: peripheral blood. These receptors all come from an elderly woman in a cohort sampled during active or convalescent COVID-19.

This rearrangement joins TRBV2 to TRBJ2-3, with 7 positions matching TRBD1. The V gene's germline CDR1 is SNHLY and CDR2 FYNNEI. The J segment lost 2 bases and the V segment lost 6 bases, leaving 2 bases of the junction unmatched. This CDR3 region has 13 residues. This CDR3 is CASRGTATDTQYF. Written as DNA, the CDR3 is TGTGCCAGCAGGGGGACAGCCACAGATACGCAGTATTTT.

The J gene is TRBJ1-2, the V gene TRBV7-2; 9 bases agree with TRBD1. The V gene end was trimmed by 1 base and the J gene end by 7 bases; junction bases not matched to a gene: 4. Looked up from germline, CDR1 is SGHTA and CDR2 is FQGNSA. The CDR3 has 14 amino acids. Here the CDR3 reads CASSLGTGESGYTF. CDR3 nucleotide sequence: TGTGCCAGCAGCTTAGGGACAGGGGAAAGTGGCTACACCTTC.

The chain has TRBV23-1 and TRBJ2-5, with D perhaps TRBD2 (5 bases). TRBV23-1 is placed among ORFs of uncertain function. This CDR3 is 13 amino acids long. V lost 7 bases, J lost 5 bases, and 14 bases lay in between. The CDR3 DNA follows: TGCGCCAGCAAGGCTAGACTATGCGAGACCCAGTACTTC. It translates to CASKARLCETQYF.

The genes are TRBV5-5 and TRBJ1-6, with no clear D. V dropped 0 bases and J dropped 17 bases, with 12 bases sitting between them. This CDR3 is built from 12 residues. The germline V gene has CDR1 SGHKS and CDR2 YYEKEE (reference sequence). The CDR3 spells CASSLVGDPVHF. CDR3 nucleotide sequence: TGTGCCAGCAGCTTGGTCGGGGATCCCGTCCACTTT.

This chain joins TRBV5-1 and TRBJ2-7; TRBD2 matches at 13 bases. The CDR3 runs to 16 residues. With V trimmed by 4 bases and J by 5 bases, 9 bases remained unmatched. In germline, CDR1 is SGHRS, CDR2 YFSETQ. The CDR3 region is CASSRETSGGWNEQYF. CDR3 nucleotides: TGCGCCAGCAGCCGTGAGACTAGCGGGGGGTGGAACGAGCAGTACTTC.

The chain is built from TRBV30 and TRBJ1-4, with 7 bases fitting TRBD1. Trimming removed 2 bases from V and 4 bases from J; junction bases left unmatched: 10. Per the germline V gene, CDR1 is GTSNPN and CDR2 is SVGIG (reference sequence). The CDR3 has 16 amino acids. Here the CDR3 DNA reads TGTGCCTGGAGTCCAACCGAGGGGGCTTTTAATGAAAAACTGTTTTTT. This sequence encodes CAWSPTEGAFNEKLFF.

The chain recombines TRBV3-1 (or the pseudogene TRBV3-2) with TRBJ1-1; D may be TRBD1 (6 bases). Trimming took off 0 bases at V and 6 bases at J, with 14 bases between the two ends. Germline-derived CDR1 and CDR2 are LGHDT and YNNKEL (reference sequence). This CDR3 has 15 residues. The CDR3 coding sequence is TGTGCCAGCAGCCAAGATCGGGGGGCGGGCGCTGAAGCTTTCTTT. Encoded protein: CASSQDRGAGAEAFF.

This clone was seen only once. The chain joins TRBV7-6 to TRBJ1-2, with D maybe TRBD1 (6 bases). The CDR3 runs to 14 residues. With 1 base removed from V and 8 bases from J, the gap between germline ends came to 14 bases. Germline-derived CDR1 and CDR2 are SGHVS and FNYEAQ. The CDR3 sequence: CASSLVVQGGGYTF. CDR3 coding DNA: TGTGCCAGCAGCTTAGTAGTACAGGGTGGCGGCTACACCTTC. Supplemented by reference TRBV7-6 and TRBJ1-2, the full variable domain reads GAGVSQSPRYKVTKRGQDVALRCDPISGHVSLYWYRQALGQGPEFLTYFNYEAQQDKSGLPNDRFSAERPEGSISTLTIQRTEQRDSAMYRCASSLVVQGGGYTFGSGTRLTVV.

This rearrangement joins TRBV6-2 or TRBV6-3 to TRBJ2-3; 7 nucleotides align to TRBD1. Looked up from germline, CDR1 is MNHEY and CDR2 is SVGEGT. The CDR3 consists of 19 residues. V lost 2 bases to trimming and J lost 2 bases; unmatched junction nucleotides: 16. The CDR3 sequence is CASSYPLLQGVTDTDTQYF. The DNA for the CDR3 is TGTGCCAGCAGTTACCCGCTCCTTCAGGGGGTAACTGACACAGATACGCAGTATTTT.

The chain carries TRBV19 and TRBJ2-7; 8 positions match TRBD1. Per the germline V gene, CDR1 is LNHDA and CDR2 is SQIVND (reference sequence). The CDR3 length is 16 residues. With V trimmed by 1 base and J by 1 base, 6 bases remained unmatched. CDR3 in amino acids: CASSIVVQGDSYEQYF. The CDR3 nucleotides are TGTGCCAGTAGTATAGTAGTACAGGGGGATTCCTACGAGCAGTACTTC.

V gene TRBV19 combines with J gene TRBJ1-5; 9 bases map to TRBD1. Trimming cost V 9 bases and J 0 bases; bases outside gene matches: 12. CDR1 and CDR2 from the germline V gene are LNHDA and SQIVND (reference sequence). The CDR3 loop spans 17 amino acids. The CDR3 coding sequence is TGTGCCAGCCAACGGACAGGGGCCATATCTAGCAATCAGCCCCAGCATTTT. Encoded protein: CASQRTGAISSNQPQHF. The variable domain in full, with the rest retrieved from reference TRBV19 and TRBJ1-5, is DGGITQSPKYLFRKEGQNVTLSCEQNLNHDAMYWYRQDPGQGLRLIYYSQIVNDFQKGDIAEGYSVSREKKESFPLTVTSAQKNPTAFYLCASQRTGAISSNQPQHFGDGTRLSIL.

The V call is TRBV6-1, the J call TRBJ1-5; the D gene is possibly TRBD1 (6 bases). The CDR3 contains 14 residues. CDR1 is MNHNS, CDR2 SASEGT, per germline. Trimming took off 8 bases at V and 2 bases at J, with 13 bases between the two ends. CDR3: CASRDGGGNQPQHF. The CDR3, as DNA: TGTGCCAGCCGAGATGGGGGCGGCAATCAGCCCCAGCATTTT.

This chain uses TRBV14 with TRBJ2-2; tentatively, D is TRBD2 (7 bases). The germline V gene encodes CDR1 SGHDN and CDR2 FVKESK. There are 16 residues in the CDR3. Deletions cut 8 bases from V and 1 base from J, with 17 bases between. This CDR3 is CASSEWGGLNTGELFF. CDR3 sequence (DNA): TGTGCCAGCTCCGAATGGGGGGGGCTGAACACCGGGGAGCTGTTTTTT.

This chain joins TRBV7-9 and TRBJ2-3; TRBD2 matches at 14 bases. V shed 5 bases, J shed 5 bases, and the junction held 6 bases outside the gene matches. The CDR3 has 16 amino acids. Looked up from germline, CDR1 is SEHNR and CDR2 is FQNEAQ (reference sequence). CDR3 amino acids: CASSKTSGGAEDTQYF. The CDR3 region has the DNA TGTGCCAGCAGCAAGACTAGCGGGGGGGCAGAAGATACGCAGTATTTT.

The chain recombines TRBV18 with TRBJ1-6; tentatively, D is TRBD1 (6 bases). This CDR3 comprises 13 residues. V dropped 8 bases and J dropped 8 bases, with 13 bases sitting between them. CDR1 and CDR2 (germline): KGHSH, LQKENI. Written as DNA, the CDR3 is TGTGCCAGCACCAGGGGCACGGATTCACCCCTCCACTTT. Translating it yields CASTRGTDSPLHF.

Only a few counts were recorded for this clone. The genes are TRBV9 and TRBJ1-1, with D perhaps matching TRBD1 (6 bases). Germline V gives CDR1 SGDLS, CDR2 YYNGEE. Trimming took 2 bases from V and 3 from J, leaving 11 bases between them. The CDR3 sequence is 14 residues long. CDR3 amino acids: CASSVDSSYTEAFF. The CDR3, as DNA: TGTGCCAGCAGCGTGGACAGTTCGTACACTGAAGCTTTCTTT.

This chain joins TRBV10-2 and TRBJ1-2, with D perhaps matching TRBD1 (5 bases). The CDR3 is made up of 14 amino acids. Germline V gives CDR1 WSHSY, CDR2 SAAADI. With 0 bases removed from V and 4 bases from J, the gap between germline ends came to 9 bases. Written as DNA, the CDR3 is TGCGCCAGCAGTGAGTCGGGGCAGATCTATGGCTACACCTTC. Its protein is CASSESGQIYGYTF.

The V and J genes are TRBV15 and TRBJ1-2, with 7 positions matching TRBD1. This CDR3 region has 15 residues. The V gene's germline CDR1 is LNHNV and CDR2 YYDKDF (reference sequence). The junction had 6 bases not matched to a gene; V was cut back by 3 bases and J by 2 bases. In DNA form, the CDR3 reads TGTGCCACCAGCAGCACTAAGGGACAGAACTATGGCTACACCTTC. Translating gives CATSSTKGQNYGYTF.